These T cell receptor beta chains were read from a single sample in a study of long-term antiretroviral therapy in people with HIV. TCRdb's copy holds only in-frame clones and misses some; the assay was immunoSEQ multiplex PCR. The table includes 25,000 to 30,000 clones, about 93% detected once. Sequencing was performed on unsorted PBMCs, taken approximately 5.1 years after starting antiretroviral therapy. The receptors originated from a woman aged 40 to 50 with HIV. CDR3s include the opening cysteine and the closing phenylalanine or tryptophan. The D gene is left open where the match is weak. Clone size appears in some rows only: once, few, many, or a class for an expanded clone.

>-|TRBJ2-6|TRBV5-5|TRBD1
TGTGCCAGCAGCTCCACAGGGGGGTTCTCTGGGGCCAACGTCCTGACTTTC
CASSSTGGFSGANVLTF
>-|TRBJ2-7|TRBV11-3|-
TGTGCCAGCAGCTTAGGGCGGTCGTTCAGGGACGAGCAGTACTTC
CASSLGRSFRDEQYF
>-|TRBJ1-1|TRBV20-1|-
TGCAGTGCAGTTTGGGGTGTGGAAGCTTTCTTT
CSAVWGVEAFF
>-|TRBJ2-7|TRBV18|TRBD1
TGTGCCAGCTCCTACAGGGGTAGCGAGCAGTACTTC
CASSYRGSEQYF
>-|TRBJ1-1|TRBV5-1|TRBD1
TGCGCCAGCACTCCCGGGACAGGGAAGGGGACTGAAGCTTTCTTT
CASTPGTGKGTEAFF
>-|TRBJ1-2|TRBV20-1|-
TGCAGTGTAATTGCAGGGGATGGCTACACCTTC
CSVIAGDGYTF
>-|TRBJ1-2|TRBV7-9|TRBD1
TGTGCCAGCAGCCACCGGGACAGGTCCTATGGCTACACCTTC
CASSHRDRSYGYTF
>-|TRBJ2-2|TRBV5-1|-
TGCGCCAGCAGCTCTTCCGTAGACACCGGGGAGCTGTTTTTT
CASSSSVDTGELFF
>-|TRBJ1-1|TRBV29-1|TRBD1
TGCAGCGTTGAGGGACAGGGGGCGTCTGTGAACACTGAAGCTTTCTTT
CSVEGQGASVNTEAFF
>-|TRBJ2-7|TRBV5-5|-
TGTGCCAGCAGACAAATGCTGGACAGCATCTACGAGCAGTACTTC
CASRQMLDSIYEQYF
>-|TRBJ1-1|TRBV29-1|TRBD1
TGCAGCGCCTCTGACAGGGGAGTTACTGAAGCTTTCTTT
CSASDRGVTEAFF
>-|TRBJ2-7|TRBV6-5|-
TGTGCCAGCAGCCACCCCTCCGGGGTCTACGAGCAGTACTTC
CASSHPSGVYEQYF
>-|TRBJ1-1|TRBV4-1|-
TGCGCCAGCAGCCAAGGTGCGACAGGAGTGTGGACTGAAGCTTTCTTT
CASSQGATGVWTEAFF
>-|TRBJ1-1|TRBV2|-
TGTGCCAGCAGACTCAAGGGGGGATGGAACACTGAAGCTTTCTTT
CASRLKGGWNTEAFF
>-|TRBJ1-1|TRBV30|-
TGTGCCTGGAGCAGAGGAGGTTTCACTGAAGCTTTCTTT
CAWSRGGFTEAFF
>-|TRBJ1-2|TRBV4-2|-
TGTGCCAGCAGTAGACAGGACTACTATGGCTACACCTTC
CASSRQDYYGYTF
>once|TRBJ2-2|TRBV6-4|TRBD2
TGTGCCAGCAGTGAGGCTAGCGGGAGATACACCGGGGAGCTGTTTTTT
CASSEASGRYTGELFF
>-|TRBJ1-5|TRBV27|-
TGTGCCAGCAGTCCCCTTTCGGGTACGGCCCAGCATTTT
CASSPLSGTAQHF
>-|TRBJ1-1|TRBV4-1|-
TGCGCCAGCAGCCAAGCAGGCGGGAGGGTGTCTGAAGCTTTCTTT
CASSQAGGRVSEAFF
>-|TRBJ2-7|TRBV9|-
TGTGCCAGCAGCGTAGGAGCGATCTCCTACGAGCAGTACTTC
CASSVGAISYEQYF
>-|TRBJ2-6|TRBV6-6|-
TGTGCCAGCTCGTGGAGTGGGGCCAACGTCCTGACTTTC
CASSWSGANVLTF
>-|TRBJ1-2|TRBV15|TRBD1
TGTGCCACCAGCAGAGGCCGACAGGGGGCGTATGATGGCTACACCTTC
CATSRGRQGAYDGYTF
>-|TRBJ2-2|TRBV2|TRBD2
TGTGCTAGCGGACTAGCGGGATCCACCGGGGAGCTGTTTTTT
CASGLAGSTGELFF
>-|TRBJ1-1|TRBV6-5|-
TGTGCCAGCAGTGAAGGGGGACACCAGGCGGGAGCTTTCTTT
CASSEGGHQAGAFF
>-|TRBJ1-1|TRBV10-3|TRBD1
TGTGCCATCGGGCCGACAGGGATGAACACTGAAGCTTTCTTT
CAIGPTGMNTEAFF
>-|TRBJ2-7|TRBV6-1|-
TGTGCCAGCAGTGAAGGGGTTCGTCAGAGTGGGCAGTACTTC
CASSEGVRQSGQYF
>-|TRBJ2-5|TRBV4-3|-
TGCGCCAGCAGCCAAGATGTCTTTACGGAGACCCAGTACTTC
CASSQDVFTETQYF
>once|TRBJ2-7|TRBV4-1|TRBD2
TGCGCCAGCAGCCAGACTGGGACTAGCTTTCACGAGCAGTACTTC
CASSQTGTSFHEQYF
>-|TRBJ1-5|TRBV15|TRBD1
TGTGCCACCAGCAGAGAAGGACAGGGGAATCAGCCCCAGCATTTT
CATSREGQGNQPQHF
>-|TRBJ2-7|TRBV7-6|-
TGTGCCAGCAGCGCTAGATCGGCCCCTGTAACCTACGAGCAGTACTTC
CASSARSAPVTYEQYF